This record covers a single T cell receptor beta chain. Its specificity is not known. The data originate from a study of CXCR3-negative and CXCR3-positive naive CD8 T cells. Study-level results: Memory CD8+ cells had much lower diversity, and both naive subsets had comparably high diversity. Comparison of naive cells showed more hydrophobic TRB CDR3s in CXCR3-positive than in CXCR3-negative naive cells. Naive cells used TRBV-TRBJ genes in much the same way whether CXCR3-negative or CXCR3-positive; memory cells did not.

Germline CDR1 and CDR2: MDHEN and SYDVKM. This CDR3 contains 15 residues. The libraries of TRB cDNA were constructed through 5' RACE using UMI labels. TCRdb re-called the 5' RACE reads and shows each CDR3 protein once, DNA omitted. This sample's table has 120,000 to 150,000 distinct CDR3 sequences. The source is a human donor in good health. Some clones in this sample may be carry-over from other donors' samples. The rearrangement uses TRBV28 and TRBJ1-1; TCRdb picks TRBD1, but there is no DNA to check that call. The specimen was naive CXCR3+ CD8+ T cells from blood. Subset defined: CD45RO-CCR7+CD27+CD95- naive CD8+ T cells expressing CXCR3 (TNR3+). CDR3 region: CASSLGTGLNTEAFF.